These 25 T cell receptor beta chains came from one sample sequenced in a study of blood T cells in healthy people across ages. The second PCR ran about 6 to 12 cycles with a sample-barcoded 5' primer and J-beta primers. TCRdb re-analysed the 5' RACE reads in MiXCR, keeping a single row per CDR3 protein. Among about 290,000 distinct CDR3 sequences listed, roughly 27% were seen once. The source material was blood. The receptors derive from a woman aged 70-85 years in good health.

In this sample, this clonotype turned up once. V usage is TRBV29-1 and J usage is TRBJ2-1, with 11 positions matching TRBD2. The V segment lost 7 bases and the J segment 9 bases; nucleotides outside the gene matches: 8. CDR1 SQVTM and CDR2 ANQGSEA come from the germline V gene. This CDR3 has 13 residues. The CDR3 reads CSASTSGMGEQFF. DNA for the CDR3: TGCAGCGCCTCGACTAGCGGGATGGGTGAGCAGTTCTTC.

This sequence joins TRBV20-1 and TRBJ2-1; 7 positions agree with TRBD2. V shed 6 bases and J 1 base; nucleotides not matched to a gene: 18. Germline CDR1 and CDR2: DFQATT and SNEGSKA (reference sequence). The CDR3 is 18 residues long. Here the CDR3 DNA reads TGCAGTGCCCCGGGGGGAGGGCTGACCGGGACTTCCTACAATGAGCAGTTCTTC. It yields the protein CSAPGGGLTGTSYNEQFF.

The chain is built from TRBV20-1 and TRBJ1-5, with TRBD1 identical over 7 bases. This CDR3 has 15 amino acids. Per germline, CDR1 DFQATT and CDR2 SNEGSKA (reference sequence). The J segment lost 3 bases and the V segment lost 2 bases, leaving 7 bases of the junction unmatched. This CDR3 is CSARPDRTINQPQHF. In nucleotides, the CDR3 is TGCAGTGCTAGACCGGACAGGACTATCAATCAGCCCCAGCATTTT.

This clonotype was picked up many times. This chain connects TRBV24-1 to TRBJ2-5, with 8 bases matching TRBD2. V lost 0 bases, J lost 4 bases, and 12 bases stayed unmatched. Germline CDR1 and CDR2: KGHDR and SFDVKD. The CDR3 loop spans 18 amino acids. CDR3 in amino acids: CATSDLDASSGRRETQYF. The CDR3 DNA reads TGTGCCACCAGTGATTTGGATGCGTCGAGCGGGAGACGAGAGACCCAGTACTTC.

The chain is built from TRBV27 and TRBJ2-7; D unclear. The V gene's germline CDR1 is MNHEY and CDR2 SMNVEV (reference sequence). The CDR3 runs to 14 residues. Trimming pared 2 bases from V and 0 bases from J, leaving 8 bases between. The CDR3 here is CASSLVSDSYEQYF. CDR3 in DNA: TGTGCCAGCAGTTTAGTCTCGGACTCCTACGAGCAGTACTTC.

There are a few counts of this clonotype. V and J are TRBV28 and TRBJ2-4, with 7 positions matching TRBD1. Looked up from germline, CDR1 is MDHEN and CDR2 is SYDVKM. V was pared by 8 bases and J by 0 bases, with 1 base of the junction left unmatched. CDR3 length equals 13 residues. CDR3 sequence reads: CASGTVAKNIQYF. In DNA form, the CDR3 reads TGTGCCAGCGGGACAGTAGCCAAAAACATTCAGTACTTC. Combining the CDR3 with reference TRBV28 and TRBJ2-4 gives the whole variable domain DVKVTQSSRYLVKRTGEKVFLECVQDMDHENMFWYRQDPGLGLRLIYFSYDVKMKEKGDIPEGYSVSREKKERFSLILESASTNQTSMYLCASGTVAKNIQYFGAGTRLSVL.

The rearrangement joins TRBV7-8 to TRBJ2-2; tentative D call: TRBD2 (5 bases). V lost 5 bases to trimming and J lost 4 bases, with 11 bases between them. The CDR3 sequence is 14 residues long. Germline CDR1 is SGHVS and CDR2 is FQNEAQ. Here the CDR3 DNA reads TGTGCCAGCAGCGCGGGCCCGACCACCGGGGAGCTGTTTTTT. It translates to CASSAGPTTGELFF.

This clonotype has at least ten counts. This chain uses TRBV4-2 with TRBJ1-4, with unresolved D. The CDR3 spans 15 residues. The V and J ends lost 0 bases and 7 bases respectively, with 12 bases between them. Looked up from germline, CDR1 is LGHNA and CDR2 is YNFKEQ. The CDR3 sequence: CASSQEVWGSEKLFF. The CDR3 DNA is TGTGCCAGCAGCCAAGAAGTTTGGGGAAGTGAAAAACTGTTTTTT.

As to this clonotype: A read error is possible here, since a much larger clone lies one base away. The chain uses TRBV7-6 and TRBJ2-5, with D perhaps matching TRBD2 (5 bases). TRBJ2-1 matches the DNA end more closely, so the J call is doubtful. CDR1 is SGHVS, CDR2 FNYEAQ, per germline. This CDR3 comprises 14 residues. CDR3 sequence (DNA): TGTGCCAGCAGCTCCGGACTCTCCTACAATGAGCAGTTCTTC. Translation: CASSSGLSYNEQFF.

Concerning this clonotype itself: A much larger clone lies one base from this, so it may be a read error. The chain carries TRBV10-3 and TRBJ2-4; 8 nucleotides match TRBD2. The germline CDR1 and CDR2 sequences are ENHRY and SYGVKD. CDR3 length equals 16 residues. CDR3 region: CAFSVGRGAGKNIQYF. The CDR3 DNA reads TGTGCCTTCAGTGTCGGGAGGGGCGCGGGCAAAAACATTCAGTACTTC.

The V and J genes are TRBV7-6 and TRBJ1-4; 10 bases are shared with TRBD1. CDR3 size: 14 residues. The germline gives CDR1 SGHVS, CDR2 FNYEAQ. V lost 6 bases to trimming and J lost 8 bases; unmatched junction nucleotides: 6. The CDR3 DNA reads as TGTGCCAGCAGTCCCGGGACAGGGGCCGAAAAACTGTTTTTT. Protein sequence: CASSPGTGAEKLFF.

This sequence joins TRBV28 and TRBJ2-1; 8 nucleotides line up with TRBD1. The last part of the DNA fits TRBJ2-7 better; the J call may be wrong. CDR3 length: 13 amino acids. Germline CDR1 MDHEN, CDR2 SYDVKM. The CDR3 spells CASRETGANEQYF. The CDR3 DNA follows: TGTGCCAGCAGGGAGACAGGGGCCAACGAGCAGTACTTC.

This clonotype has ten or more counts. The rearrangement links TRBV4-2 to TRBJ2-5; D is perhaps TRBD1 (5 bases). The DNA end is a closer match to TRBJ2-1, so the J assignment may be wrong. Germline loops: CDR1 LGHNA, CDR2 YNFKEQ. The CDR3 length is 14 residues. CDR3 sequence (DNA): TGTGCCAGCAGCCAAGATAGGGGCTGGAATGAGCAGTTCTTC. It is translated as CASSQDRGWNEQFF.

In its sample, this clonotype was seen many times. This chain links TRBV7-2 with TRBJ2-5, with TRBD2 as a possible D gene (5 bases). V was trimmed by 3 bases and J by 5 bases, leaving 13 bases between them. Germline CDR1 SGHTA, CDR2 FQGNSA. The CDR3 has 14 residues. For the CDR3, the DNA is TGTGCCAGCAGCTTCGGGAAGAGCCTCGAGACCCAGTACTTC. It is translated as CASSFGKSLETQYF.

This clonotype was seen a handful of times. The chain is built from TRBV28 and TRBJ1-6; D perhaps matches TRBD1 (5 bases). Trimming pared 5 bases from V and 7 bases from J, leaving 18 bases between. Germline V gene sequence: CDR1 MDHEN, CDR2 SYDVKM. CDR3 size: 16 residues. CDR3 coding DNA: TGTGCCAGCAGTCCGTCCGAGGGGCTGGGCAATTCACCCCTCCACTTT. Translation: CASSPSEGLGNSPLHF.

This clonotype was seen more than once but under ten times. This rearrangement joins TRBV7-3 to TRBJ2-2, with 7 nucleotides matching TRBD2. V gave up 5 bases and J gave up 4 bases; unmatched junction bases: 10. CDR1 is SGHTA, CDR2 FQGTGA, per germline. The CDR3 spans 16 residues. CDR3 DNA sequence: TGTGCCAGCAGCCACCGGGGCTCTAGCGGCACCGGGGAGCTGTTTTTT. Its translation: CASSHRGSSGTGELFF.

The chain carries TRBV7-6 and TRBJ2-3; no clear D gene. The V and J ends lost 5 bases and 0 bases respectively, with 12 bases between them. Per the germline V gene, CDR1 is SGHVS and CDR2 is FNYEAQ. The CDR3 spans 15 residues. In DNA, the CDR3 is TGTGCCAGCAGCCCCGCTGGCCCTAGCACAGATACGCAGTATTTT. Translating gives CASSPAGPSTDTQYF.

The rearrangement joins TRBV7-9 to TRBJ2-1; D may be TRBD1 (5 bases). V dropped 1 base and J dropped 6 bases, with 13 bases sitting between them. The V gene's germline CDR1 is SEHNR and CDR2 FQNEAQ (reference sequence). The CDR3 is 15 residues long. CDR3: CASSLDRTNLNEQFF. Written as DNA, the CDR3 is TGTGCCAGCAGCTTAGATAGGACAAACCTCAATGAGCAGTTCTTC. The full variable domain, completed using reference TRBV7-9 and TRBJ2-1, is DTGVSQNPRHKITKRGQNVTFRCDPISEHNRLYWYRQTLGQGPEFLTYFQNEAQLEKSRLLSDRFSAERPKGSFSTLEIQRTEQGDSAMYLCASSLDRTNLNEQFFGPGTRLTVL.

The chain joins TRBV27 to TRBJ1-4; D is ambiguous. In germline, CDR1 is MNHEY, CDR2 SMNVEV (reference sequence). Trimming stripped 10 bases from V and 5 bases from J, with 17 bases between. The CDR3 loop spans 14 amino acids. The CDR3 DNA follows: TGTGCCACCGCGAGGTTGGAGGAGAATGAAAAACTGTTTTTT. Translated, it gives CATARLEENEKLFF.

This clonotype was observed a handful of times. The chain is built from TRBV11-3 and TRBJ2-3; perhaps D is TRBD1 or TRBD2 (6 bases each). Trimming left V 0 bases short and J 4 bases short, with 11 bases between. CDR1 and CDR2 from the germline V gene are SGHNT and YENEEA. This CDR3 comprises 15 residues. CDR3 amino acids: CASSLDGGQSDTQYF. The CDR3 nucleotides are TGTGCCAGCAGCTTAGACGGGGGCCAGTCAGATACGCAGTATTTT.

Here the CDR3 DNA reads TGCAGTGCTAGAGATGATGGCAGCTCCTACGAGCAGTACTTC. Residues: CSARDDGSSYEQYF. J is TRBJ2-5 and V is TRBV20-1; no definite D call. The J call is doubtful: the DNA matches TRBJ2-7 better. This CDR3 comprises 14 residues. Looked up from germline, CDR1 is DFQATT and CDR2 is SNEGSKA (reference sequence).

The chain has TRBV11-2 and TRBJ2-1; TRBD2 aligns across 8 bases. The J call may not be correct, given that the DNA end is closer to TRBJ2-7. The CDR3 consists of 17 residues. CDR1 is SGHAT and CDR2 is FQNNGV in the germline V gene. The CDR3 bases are TGTGCCAGCAGCTTAGTTGCGGGGGGCCTCCCCGGTTACGAGCAGTACTTC. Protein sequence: CASSLVAGGLPGYEQYF.

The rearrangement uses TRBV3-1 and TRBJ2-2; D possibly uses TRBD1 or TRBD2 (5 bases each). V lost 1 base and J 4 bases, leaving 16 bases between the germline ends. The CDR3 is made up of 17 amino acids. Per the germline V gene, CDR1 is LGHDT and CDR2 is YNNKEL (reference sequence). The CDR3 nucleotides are TGTGCCAGCAGCCAAGTTGGGGGAAGGATGGGCACCGGGGAGCTGTTTTTT. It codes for CASSQVGGRMGTGELFF.

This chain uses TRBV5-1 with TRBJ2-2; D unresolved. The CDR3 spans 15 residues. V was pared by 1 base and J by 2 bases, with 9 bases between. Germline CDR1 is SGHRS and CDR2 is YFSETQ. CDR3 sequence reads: CASSLPLPNTGELFF. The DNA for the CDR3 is TGCGCCAGCAGCTTGCCTCTCCCTAACACCGGGGAGCTGTTTTTT.

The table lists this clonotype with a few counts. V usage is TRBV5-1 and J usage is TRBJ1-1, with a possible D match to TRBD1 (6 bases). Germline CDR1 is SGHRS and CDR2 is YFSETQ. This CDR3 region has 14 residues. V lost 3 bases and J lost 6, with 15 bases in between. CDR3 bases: TGCGCCAGCAGCTCTCAGAGGGGGTCCGCTGAAGCTTTCTTT. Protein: CASSSQRGSAEAFF.